This T cell receptor (beta chain) was documented in a study of control samples from healthy donors and cancer patients. Using immunoSEQ multiplex PCR, the repertoire was profiled, and TCRdb retains in-frame clones only, with some absent. The table includes approximately 220,000 clones, about 95% detected once. Trimming at V came to 5 bases and at J to 4 bases, leaving 11 bases not matched to a gene. The CDR3 contains 16 residues. CDR1 and CDR2 (germline): SGHAT, FQNNGV. The gene calls are TRBV11-2 and TRBJ2-3, with TRBD2 matching over 8 bases. Material: blood. The clonotype was recovered from a man aged 45 to 65 in good health. The CDR3 nucleotides are TGTGCCAGCAGCCGGGAGGGGGGCCGGATGGCAGATACGCAGTATTTT. It yields the protein CASSREGGRMADTQYF. The full variable domain, with the rest looked up from reference TRBV11-2 and TRBJ2-3, is EAGVAQSPRYKIIEKRQSVAFWCNPISGHATLYWYQQILGQGPKLLIQFQNNGVVDDSQLPKDRFSAERLKGVDSTLKIQPAKLEDSAVYLCASSREGGRMADTQYFGPGTRLTVL.